Presented here are 2 T cell receptor beta chains from one specimen sequenced in a study of blood T cells in healthy people across ages. It was with a sample-barcoded 5' primer and a J-beta primer mix that a second PCR of roughly 7 to 12 cycles was run. TCRdb re-derived calls from the 5' RACE reads in MiXCR, one entry per CDR3 protein. The table has 750,000 to 1,000,000 distinct CDR3 sequences, 25% to 30% seen once; the top ten hold about 10%. The same data also contributed to another study, on T cells of mothers and their children.

The source material was blood. All receptors come from a woman between 35 and 50 years old in good health.

The chain employs TRBV5-1 and TRBJ2-2; perhaps D is TRBD1 or TRBD2 (5 bases each). Per the germline V gene, CDR1 is SGHRS and CDR2 is YFSETQ. V lost 4 bases to trimming and J lost 6 bases, with 10 bases between them. This CDR3 is built from 13 residues. DNA for the CDR3: TGCGCCAGCAGCCGGGACGTATCCGGGGAGCTGTTTTTT. Translation: CASSRDVSGELFF.

This chain uses TRBV6-5 with TRBJ1-1, with D possibly being TRBD1 (6 bases). The CDR3 totals 14 residues. The germline CDR1 and CDR2 sequences are MNHEY and SVGAGI. With 0 bases removed from V and 4 bases from J, the gap between germline ends came to 9 bases. In nucleotides, the CDR3 is TGTGCCAGCAGTTACTCGAAGGGGGTCACTGAAGCTTTCTTT. It yields the protein CASSYSKGVTEAFF.